This TCR beta chain was retrieved from a study of PD-1 blockade in classical Hodgkin lymphoma. Study-wide points: Initiation of nivolumab under 1 year after ASCT led to exclusion of patients. CD4+ but not CD8+ TCR diversity rose significantly by C4D1. Newly diagnosed patients were said to have less baseline TCR diversity than healthy donors did.

TCRdb keeps only in-frame clones here, not all; method: immunoSEQ multiplex PCR. Seen here are roughly 96,000 clones, just over 90% observed once, and the top ten hold just under 2%. In regard to this clone: Its cognate antigen is unknown.

The time point here: cycle 4 day 1 (C4D1), after less than 7 weeks of nivolumab. Every patient was affected by relapse after autologous stem cell transplantation, while exposure to brentuximab vedotin was not uniform. Under best response, outcomes were complete response, partial response or progressive disease. The V end was cut by 4 bases, the J end by 2 bases, with 16 bases between. The CDR3 is 16 residues long. Germline CDR1 MNHNS, CDR2 SASEGT. The sequenced sample was peripheral blood mononuclear cells (PBMCs), obtained before the fourth cycle of nivolumab. The chain uses TRBV6-1 and TRBJ2-3; the D gene is possibly TRBD1 (6 bases). The receptor's source is a human donor with classical Hodgkin lymphoma. Here the CDR3 reads CASSALRQDPTDTQYF. DNA for the CDR3: TGTGCCAGCAGTGCCCTCCGACAGGATCCCACAGATACGCAGTATTTT.